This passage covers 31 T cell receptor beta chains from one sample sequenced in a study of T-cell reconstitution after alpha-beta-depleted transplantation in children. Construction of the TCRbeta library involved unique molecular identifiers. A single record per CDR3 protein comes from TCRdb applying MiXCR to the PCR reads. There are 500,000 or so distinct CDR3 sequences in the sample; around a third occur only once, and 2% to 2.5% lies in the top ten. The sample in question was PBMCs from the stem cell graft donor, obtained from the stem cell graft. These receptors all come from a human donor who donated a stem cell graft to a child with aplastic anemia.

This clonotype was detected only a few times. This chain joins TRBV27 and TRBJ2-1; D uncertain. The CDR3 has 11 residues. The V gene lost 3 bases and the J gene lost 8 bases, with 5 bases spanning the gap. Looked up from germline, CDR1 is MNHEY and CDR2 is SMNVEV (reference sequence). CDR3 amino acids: CASSLLDEQFF. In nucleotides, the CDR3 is TGTGCCAGCAGTTTGTTGGATGAGCAGTTCTTC.

This chain's CDR3 is CASSAEGQGRLYGYTF. The CDR3 nucleotides are TGTGCCAGTAGTGCAGAGGGACAGGGGCGCCTCTATGGCTACACCTTC. V usage is TRBV19 and J usage is TRBJ1-2; 10 bases align to TRBD1. V lost 5 bases and J lost 4; bases outside the gene matches: 10. Germline V gene lookup returns CDR1 LNHDA and CDR2 SQIVND (reference sequence). CDR3 length: 16 amino acids. The whole variable domain, filled in from reference TRBV19 and TRBJ1-2, reads DGGITQSPKYLFRKEGQNVTLSCEQNLNHDAMYWYRQDPGQGLRLIYYSQIVNDFQKGDIAEGYSVSREKKESFPLTVTSAQKNPTAFYLCASSAEGQGRLYGYTFGSGTRLTVV.

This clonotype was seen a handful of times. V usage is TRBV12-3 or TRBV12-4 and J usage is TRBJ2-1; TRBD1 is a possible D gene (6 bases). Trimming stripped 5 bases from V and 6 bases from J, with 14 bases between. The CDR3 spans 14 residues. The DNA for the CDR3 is TGTGCCAGCAGTACCCCCGACAGGCGCAATGAGCAGTTCTTC. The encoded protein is CASSTPDRRNEQFF.

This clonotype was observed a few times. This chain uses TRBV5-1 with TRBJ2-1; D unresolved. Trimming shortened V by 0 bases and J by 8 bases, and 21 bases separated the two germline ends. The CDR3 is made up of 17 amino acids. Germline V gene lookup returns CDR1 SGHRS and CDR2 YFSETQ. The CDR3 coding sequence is TGCGCCAGCAGCTTGGGGATCGGGCGGAGAATGGGCGATGAGCAGTTCTTC. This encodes CASSLGIGRRMGDEQFF.

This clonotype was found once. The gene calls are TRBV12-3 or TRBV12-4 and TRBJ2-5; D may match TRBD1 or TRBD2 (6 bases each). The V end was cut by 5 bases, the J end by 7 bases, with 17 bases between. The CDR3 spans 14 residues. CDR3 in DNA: TGTGCCAGCAGTCTGACGGGGACGGGGGCGACCCAGTACTTC. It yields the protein CASSLTGTGATQYF.

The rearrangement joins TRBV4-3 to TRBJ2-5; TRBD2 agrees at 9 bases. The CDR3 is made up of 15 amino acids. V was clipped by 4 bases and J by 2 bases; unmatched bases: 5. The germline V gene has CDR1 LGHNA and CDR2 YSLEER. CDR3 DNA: TGCGCCAGCAGCCGCGGACTAGCGCCGCAAGAGACCCAGTACTTC. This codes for CASSRGLAPQETQYF.

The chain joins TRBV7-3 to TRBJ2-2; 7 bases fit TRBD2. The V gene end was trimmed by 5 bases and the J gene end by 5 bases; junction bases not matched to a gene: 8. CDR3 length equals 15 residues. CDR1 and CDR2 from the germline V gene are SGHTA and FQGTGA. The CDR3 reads CASSPAAGATGELFF. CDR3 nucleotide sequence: TGTGCCAGCAGCCCAGCGGCGGGAGCTACCGGGGAGCTGTTTTTT.

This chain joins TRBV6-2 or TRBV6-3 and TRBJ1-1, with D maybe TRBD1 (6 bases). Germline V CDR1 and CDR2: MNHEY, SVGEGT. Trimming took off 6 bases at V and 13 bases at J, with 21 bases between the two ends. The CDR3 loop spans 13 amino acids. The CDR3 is CASSLLGGRYGFF. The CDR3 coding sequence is TGTGCCAGCAGCCTACTGGGGGGCCGATATGGTTTCTTT.

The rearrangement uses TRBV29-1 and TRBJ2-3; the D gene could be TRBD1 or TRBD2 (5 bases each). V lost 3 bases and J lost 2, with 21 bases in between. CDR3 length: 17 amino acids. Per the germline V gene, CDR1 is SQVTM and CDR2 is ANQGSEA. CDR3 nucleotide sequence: TGCAGCGTTGATGTAAGCTCCGCCGGGACCCCCACAGATACGCAGTATTTT. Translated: CSVDVSSAGTPTDTQYF.

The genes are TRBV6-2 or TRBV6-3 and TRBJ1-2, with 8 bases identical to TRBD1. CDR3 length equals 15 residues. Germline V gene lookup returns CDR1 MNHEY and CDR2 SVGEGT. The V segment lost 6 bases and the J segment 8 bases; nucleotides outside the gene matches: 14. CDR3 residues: CASSSSRTGLTGYTF. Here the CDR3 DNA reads TGTGCCAGCAGCTCCAGTAGGACAGGGTTGACCGGCTACACCTTC.

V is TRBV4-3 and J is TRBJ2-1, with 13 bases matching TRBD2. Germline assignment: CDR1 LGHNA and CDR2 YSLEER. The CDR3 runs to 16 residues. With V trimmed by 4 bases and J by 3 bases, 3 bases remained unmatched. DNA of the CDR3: TGCGCCAGCAGCCCGAGGACTAGCGGGAGCTACAATGAGCAGTTCTTC. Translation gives CASSPRTSGSYNEQFF.

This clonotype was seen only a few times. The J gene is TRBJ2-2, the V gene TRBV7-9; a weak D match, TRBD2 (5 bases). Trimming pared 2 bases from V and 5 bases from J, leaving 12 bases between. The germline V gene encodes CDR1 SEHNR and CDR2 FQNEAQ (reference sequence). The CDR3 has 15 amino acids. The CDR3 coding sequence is TGTGCCAGCAGCTTAACGGGAACTCGAACCGGGGAGCTGTTTTTT. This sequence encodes CASSLTGTRTGELFF.

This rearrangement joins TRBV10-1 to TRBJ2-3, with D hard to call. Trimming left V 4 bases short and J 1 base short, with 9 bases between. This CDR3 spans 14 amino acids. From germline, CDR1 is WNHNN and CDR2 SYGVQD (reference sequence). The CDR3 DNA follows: TGCGCCAGCAGTGTAGGTTTCGGCACAGATACGCAGTATTTT. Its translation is CASSVGFGTDTQYF.

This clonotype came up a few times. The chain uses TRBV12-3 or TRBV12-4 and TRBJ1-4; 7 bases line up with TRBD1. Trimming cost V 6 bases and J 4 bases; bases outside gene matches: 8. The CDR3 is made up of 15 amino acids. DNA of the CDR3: TGTGCCAGCAGCCAAGGCGGACAGGTTAATGAAAAACTGTTTTTT. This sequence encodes CASSQGGQVNEKLFF.

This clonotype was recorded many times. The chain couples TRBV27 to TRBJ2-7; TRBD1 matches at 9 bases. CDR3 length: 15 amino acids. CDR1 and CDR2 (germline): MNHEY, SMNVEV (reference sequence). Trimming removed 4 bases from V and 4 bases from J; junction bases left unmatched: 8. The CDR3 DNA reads TGTGCCAGCAGTTGGGACAGGGACCTAGGGTACGAGCAGTACTTC. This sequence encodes CASSWDRDLGYEQYF.

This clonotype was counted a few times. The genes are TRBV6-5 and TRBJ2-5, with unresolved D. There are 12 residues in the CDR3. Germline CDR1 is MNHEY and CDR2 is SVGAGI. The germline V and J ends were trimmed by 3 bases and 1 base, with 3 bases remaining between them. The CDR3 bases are TGTGCCAGCAGTTATTCCCAAGAGACCCAGTACTTC. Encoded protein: CASSYSQETQYF.

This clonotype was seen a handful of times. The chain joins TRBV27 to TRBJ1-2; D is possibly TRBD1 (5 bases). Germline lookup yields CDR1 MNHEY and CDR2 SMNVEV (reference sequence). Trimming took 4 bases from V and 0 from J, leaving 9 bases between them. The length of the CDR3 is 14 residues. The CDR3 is CASSWDRSNYGYTF. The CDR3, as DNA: TGTGCCAGCAGTTGGGACCGATCTAACTATGGCTACACCTTC.

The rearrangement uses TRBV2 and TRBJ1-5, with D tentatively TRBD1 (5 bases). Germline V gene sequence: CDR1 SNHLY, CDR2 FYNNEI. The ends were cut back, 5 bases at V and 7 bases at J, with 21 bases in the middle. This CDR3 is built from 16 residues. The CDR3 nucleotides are TGTGCCAGCAGTCTGGCCAAATCGGCAGGGAGACAGCCCCAGCATTTT. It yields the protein CASSLAKSAGRQPQHF.

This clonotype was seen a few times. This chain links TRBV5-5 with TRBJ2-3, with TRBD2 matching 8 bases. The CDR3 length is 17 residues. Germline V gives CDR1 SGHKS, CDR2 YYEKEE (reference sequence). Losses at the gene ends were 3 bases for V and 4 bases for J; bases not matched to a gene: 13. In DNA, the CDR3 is TGTGCCAGCAGCTCCTCCCGGAGCGGGAGTCGTGCAGATACGCAGTATTTT. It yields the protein CASSSSRSGSRADTQYF.

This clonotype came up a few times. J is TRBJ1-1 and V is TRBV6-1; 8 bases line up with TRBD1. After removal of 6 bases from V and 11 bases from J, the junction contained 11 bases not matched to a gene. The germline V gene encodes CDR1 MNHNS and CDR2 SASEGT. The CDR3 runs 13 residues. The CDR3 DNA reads TGTGCCAGCAGCGAACCGGACAGGGCGTATGCTTTCTTT. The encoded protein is CASSEPDRAYAFF.

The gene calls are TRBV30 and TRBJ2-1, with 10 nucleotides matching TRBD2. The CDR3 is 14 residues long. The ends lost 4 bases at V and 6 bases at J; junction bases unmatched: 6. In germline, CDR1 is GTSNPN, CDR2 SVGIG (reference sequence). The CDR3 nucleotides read TGTGCCTGGACACGAGCGGGAGGGTCCAATGAGCAGTTCTTC. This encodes CAWTRAGGSNEQFF.

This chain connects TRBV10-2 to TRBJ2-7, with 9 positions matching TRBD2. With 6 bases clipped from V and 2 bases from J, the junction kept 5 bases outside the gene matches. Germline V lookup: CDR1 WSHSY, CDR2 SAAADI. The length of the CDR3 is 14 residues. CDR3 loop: CASSRTSVPYEQYF. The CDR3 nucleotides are TGCGCCAGCAGCCGGACTAGCGTCCCCTACGAGCAGTACTTC.

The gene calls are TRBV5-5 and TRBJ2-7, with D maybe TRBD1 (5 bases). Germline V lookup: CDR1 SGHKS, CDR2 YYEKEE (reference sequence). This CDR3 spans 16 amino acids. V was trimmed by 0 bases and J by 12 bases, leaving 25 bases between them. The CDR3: CASSLDGQPRVPPGYV. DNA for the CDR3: TGTGCCAGCAGCTTGGACGGACAACCCAGGGTTCCCCCGGGGTACGTC.

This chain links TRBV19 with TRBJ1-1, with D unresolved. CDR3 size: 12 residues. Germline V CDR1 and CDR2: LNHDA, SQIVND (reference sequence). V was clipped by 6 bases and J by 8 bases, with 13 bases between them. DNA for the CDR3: TGTGCCAGTAGAGGTCGGGCGAGGGAAGCTTTCTTT. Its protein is CASRGRAREAFF.

CDR3 loop: CSARGPPGVHGNTIYF. The CDR3 DNA reads as TGCAGTGCTAGGGGACCACCGGGGGTCCATGGAAACACCATATATTTT. The chain links TRBV20-1 to TRBJ1-3; D is possibly TRBD1 (5 bases). This CDR3 has 16 amino acids. The ends were cut back, 3 bases at V and 3 bases at J, with 18 bases in the middle. In germline, CDR1 is DFQATT, CDR2 SNEGSKA (reference sequence).

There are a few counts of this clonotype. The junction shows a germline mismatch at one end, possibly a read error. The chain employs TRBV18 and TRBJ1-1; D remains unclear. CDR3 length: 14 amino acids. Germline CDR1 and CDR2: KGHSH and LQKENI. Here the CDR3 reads CASSPRGPTGVSYF. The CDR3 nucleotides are TGTGCCAGCTCACCACGGGGTCCCACGGGAGTCAGTTACTTT.

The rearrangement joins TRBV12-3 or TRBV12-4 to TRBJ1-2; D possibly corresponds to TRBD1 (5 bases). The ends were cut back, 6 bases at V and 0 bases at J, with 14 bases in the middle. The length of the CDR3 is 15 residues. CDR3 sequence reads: CASSQGQAPNYGYTF. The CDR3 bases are TGTGCCAGCAGCCAAGGACAAGCACCTAACTATGGCTACACCTTC.

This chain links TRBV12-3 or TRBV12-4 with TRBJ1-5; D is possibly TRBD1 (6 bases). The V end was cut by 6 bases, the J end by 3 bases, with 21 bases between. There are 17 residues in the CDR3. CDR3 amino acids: CASSSPSNQGPNQPQHF. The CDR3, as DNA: TGTGCCAGCAGCTCCCCGTCCAACCAGGGGCCCAATCAGCCCCAGCATTTT.

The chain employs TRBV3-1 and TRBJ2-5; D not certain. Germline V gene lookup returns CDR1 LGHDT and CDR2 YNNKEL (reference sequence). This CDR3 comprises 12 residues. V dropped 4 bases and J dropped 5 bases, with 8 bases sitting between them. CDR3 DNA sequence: TGTGCCAGCAGCCTTAACGCCGAGACCCAGTACTTC. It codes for CASSLNAETQYF.

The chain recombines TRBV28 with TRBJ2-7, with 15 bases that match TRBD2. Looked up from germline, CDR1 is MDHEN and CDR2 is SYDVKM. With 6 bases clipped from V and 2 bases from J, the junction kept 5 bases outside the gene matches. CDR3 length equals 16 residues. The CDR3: CASSPGLAGGTYEQYF. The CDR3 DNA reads TGTGCCAGCAGCCCCGGACTAGCGGGAGGGACCTACGAGCAGTACTTC.

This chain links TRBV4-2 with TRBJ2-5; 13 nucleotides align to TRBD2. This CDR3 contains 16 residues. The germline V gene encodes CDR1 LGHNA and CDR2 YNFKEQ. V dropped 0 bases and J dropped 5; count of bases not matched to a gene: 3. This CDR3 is CASSQDWTSGGETQYF. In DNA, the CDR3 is TGTGCCAGCAGCCAAGATTGGACTAGCGGGGGTGAGACCCAGTACTTC.